What follows describes a single T cell receptor (beta chain). The PCR ran on 60 Vbeta and 13 Jbeta primers. Original handling: Counted up in a later analysis, unique TCR beta chains came to about 80 million, with about 10 million shared. The assay was immunoSEQ multiplex PCR, and TCRdb's table has in-frame clones only and misses some. Clone size and the V and J calls come from that table; the DNA yielded D and trimming. Here the sample spans around 200,000 clones, more than 60% being singletons. This sample was taken from a study of cytomegalovirus exposure and HLA in healthy donors. V was cut by 6 bases and J by 6 bases, with 14 bases left in between. The CDR3 is 14 residues long. Per the germline V gene, CDR1 is KGHSH and CDR2 is LQKENI.

The clonotype was recovered from a man in his forties or fifties in good health and CMV-seronegative. The genes are TRBV18 and TRBJ2-2; D remains unclear. The specimen was PBMCs. The CDR3 protein is CASSPTITPGELFF. CDR3 sequence (DNA): TGTGCCAGCTCTCCTACGATAACCCCCGGGGAGCTGTTTTTT.